This T cell receptor (beta chain) was observed in a study of shared clonotypes between healthy human individuals. Study summary: Three CD4 naive, three CD4 memory, two CD8 naive and one CD8 memory plate were used per donor.

The germline V gene has CDR1 SNHLY and CDR2 FYNNEI. The CDR3 contains 11 residues. V gave up 6 bases and J gave up 4 bases, with 6 bases separating them. Assay runs were performed at deep level. Measured with immunoSEQ multiplex PCR; TCRdb has only the in-frame clones, and not every one. The sample has about 2 million clones, 95% seen once. Sequenced: naive CD4+ T cells sorted from blood. Described subset: CD45RA+ positively selected. V is TRBV2 and J is TRBJ1-1; D is undetermined. This clonotype was sampled from a man aged 18 to 29 in good health. The DNA for the CDR3 is TGTGCCAGCAGGGAGAGCACTGAAGCTTTCTTT. This codes for CASRESTEAFF.